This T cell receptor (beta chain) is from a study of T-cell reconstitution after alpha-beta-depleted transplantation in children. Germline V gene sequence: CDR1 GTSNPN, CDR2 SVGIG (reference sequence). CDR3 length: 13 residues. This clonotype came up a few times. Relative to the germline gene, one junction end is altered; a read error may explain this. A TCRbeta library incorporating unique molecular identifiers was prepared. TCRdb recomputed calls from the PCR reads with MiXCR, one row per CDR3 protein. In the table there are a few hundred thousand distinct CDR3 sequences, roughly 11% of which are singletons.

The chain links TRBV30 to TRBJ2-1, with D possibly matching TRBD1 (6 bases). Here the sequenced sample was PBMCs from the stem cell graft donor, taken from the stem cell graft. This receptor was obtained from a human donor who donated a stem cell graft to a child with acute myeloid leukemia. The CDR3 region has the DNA TGTGCCTGGAGTCTTCTCACCGGGACACGCCAGATCTTC. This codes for CAWSLLTGTRQIF.